This is a list of T cell receptor beta chains from one sample in a study of CD8+ T cells in alopecia areata. Assay: immunoSEQ multiplex PCR; the TCRdb copy retains only in-frame clones and omits some. The sample consists of fewer than 90,000 clones, around 54% of them appearing once. The sample comprised NKG2D-high CD8+ T cells sorted from blood. The receptor source for this set is a human donor with alopecia areata. The CDR3 runs from the conserved cysteine through the conserved F or W. D genes are given only for firm matches. Size tells how often a clone was seen (once, few, many) or the class of an expanded clone, and some rows leave it out.

>-|-|TRBJ2-7|TRBV4-1
TGCGCCAGCAGCCCTGGACCCCCCGGACAGAGTACCTACGAGCAGTACTTC
CASSPGPPGQSTYEQYF
>-|-|TRBJ2-2|TRBV5-6
TGTGCCAGCAGCTTGGGACAGGAATACACCGGGGAGCTGTTTTTT
CASSLGQEYTGELFF
>few|-|TRBJ2-7|TRBV29-1
TGCAGCGTTGTTGCCGGGACGATCTCCTACGAGCAGTACTTC
CSVVAGTISYEQYF
>few|-|TRBJ1-1|TRBV4-1
TGCGCCAGCAGCCATAAGAACACTGAAGCTTTCTTT
CASSHKNTEAFF
>-|TRBD1|TRBJ1-2|TRBV18
TGTGCCAGCTCACCGCTCGTCAGGGGGCCCGGCTACACCTTC
CASSPLVRGPGYTF
>hyperexpanded|-|TRBJ1-4|TRBV28
TGTGCCAGCAGCCCTCAGGGCTATGAAAAACTGTTTTTT
CASSPQGYEKLFF
>-|TRBD1|TRBJ1-1|TRBV7-6
TGTGCCAGCAGCCTCGGACAGGGACCCACCTTGAACACTGAAGCTTTCTTT
CASSLGQGPTLNTEAFF
>-|-|TRBJ1-2|TRBV5-1
TGCGCCAGCAGCTTGTTGGCAGACTCCCCCGGTGGCTACACCTTC
CASSLLADSPGGYTF
>medium-sized|-|TRBJ1-3|TRBV15
TGTGCCACCAGCAGAGATCGAAGCTCTGGAAACACCATATATTTT
CATSRDRSSGNTIYF
>-|TRBD2|TRBJ2-1|TRBV29-1
TGCAGCGTTGAAGGGGTAGCGGGGGACAATGAGCAGTTCTTC
CSVEGVAGDNEQFF
>-|-|TRBJ2-5|TRBV29-1
TGCAGCGTGGTTCCCAATTACTTC
CSVVPNYF
>-|-|TRBJ2-1|TRBV4-1
TGCGCCAGCAGCCAGACGGCCTGGGGGGAGCAGTTCTTC
CASSQTAWGEQFF
>few|-|TRBJ2-4|TRBV27
TGTGCCAGCAGTGACTTGGACCCTTTAGCCAAAAACATTCAGTACTTC
CASSDLDPLAKNIQYF
>medium-sized|-|TRBJ2-1|TRBV28
TGTGCCAGCAGTTTACCAGGAAACAATGAGCAGTTCTTC
CASSLPGNNEQFF
>-|TRBD1|TRBJ2-5|TRBV13
TGTGCCAGCAGCCCTGGGACAGGGGGCTTGGAGACCCAGTACTTC
CASSPGTGGLETQYF
>-|-|TRBJ2-7|TRBV28
TGTGCCAGCACCCAAGGGGTTGGGTCCTACGAGCAGTACTTC
CASTQGVGSYEQYF
>few|-|TRBJ2-7|TRBV28
TGTGCCAGCAGACCCCCGGGCGACGAGCAGTACTTC
CASRPPGDEQYF
>few|-|TRBJ2-7|TRBV2
TGTGCCAGAGGGACTGGAAGCTCCTACGAGCAGTACTTC
CARGTGSSYEQYF
>-|-|TRBJ2-1|TRBV20-1
TGCAGTGCTAGTTCCACTCTTGTGCAGTTCTTC
CSASSTLVQFF
>-|-|TRBJ2-1|TRBV13
TGTGCCAGCAGCGCTCCCGGGACAGGTCTCGGGAGGCAGGAGTTCTTC
CASSAPGTGLGRQEFF
>-|-|TRBJ2-2|TRBV27
TGTGCCAGCAGTTTCGGGTGGAACACCGGGGAGCTGTTTTTT
CASSFGWNTGELFF
>once|TRBD1|TRBJ1-2|TRBV2
TGTGCCAGCAGTGAATGGACAGGGAACTATGGCTACACCTTC
CASSEWTGNYGYTF
>few|-|TRBJ1-1|TRBV29-1
TGCAGCGTTGAGGGAGACCTCACTGAAGCTTTCTTT
CSVEGDLTEAFF
>-|-|TRBJ2-7|TRBV29-1
TGCAGCGTCAAAGTCTCACCGCACGAGCAGTACTTC
CSVKVSPHEQYF
>-|-|TRBJ2-7|TRBV9
TGTGCCAGCAGCGTAGAGTCCAACTACGAGCAGTACTTC
CASSVESNYEQYF
>-|-|TRBJ2-7|TRBV30
TGTGCCTTGGAACCCCGACACCTCTACGAGCAGTACTTC
CALEPRHLYEQYF
>-|-|TRBJ1-2|TRBV2
TGTGCCAGCACCTGGGCCTATGGCTACACCTTC
CASTWAYGYTF
>-|-|TRBJ2-7|TRBV4-1
TGCGCCAGCAGCCAGGCGGACGCCTACGAGCAGTACTTC
CASSQADAYEQYF
>-|-|TRBJ1-1|TRBV30
TGTGCCTGGAGCTACCCCGCCGGCCACACTGAAGCTTTCTTT
CAWSYPAGHTEAFF
>-|-|TRBJ1-1|TRBV27
TGTGCCAGCAGTTTATCCCCACTCCACGACGGGGCCAACACTGAAGCTTTCTTT
CASSLSPLHDGANTEAFF
>-|TRBD2|TRBJ2-7|TRBV2
TGTGCCAGCAGTTGGACTAGCAGTGGGCAGTACTTC
CASSWTSSGQYF
>-|-|TRBJ2-7|TRBV11-2
TGTGCCAGCAGTTTCTTATACGAGCAGTACTTC
CASSFLYEQYF
>-|-|TRBJ2-7|TRBV4-1
TGCGCCAGCAGCCAAGAGGGACCCCCGGCCTACGAGCAGTACTTC
CASSQEGPPAYEQYF
>-|-|TRBJ2-7|TRBV29-1
TGCAGCGTTGATGCGGGGGCCTCCTACGAGCAGTACTTC
CSVDAGASYEQYF
>few|TRBD2|TRBJ2-5|TRBV10-3
TGTGCCATCAGGCGGGAGGGCCGGGAGACCCAGTACTTC
CAIRREGRETQYF
>-|TRBD1|TRBJ2-7|TRBV28
TGTGCCAGCAGCGCTAGGACAGGGCCCTACGAGCAGTACTTC
CASSARTGPYEQYF
>-|-|TRBJ1-2|TRBV7-2
TGTGCCAGCAGCTTAGTCGGGGGCGCGGGGCCCAACTATGGCTACACCTTC
CASSLVGGAGPNYGYTF
>few|-|TRBJ2-5|TRBV29-1
TGCAGCGTTGAAGATATAGAAGAGACCCAGTACTTC
CSVEDIEETQYF
>few|TRBD2|TRBJ2-1|TRBV5-8
TGTGCCAGCAGCTTGGTTTCCCCTGCAAGCGGGGGAACCTACAATGAGCAGTTCTTC
CASSLVSPASGGTYNEQFF
>-|TRBD1|TRBJ2-7|TRBV27
TGTGCCAGCAGTTTAGCAGGGGGCCTAGACCCGCCGGTCTACGAGCAGTACTTC
CASSLAGGLDPPVYEQYF
>-|TRBD2|TRBJ2-3|TRBV5-1
TGCGCCAGCCGGACTAGCGGGAGTTCGGATACGCAGTATTTT
CASRTSGSSDTQYF
>-|-|TRBJ1-2|TRBV25-1
TGTGCCAGCAGTGTAGACGGTTATGGCTACACCTTC
CASSVDGYGYTF
>-|-|TRBJ2-6|TRBV5-6
TGTGCCAGCAGCGGGGCGGGGGCCAACGTCCTGACTTTC
CASSGAGANVLTF
>-|-|TRBJ2-6|TRBV29-1
TGCAGCGTTGAAGTCGTCTTAGGGGGGAAGCTGGCTGGGGCCAACGTCCTGACTTTC
CSVEVVLGGKLAGANVLTF